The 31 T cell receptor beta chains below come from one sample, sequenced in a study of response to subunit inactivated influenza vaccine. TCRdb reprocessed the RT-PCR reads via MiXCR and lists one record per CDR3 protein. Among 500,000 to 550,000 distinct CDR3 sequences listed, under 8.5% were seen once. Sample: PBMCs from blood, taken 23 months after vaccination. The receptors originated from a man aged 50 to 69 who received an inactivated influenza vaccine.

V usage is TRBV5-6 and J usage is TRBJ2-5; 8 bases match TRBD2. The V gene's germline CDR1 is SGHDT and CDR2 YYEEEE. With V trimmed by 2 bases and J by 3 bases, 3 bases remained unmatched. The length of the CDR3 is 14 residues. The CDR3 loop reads CASSFSGGEETQYF. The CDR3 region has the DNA TGTGCCAGCAGCTTTTCGGGAGGGGAAGAGACCCAGTACTTC. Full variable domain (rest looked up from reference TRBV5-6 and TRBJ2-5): DAGVTQSPTHLIKTRGQQVTLRCSPKSGHDTVSWYQQALGQGPQFIFQYYEEEERQRGNFPDRFSGHQFPNYSSELNVNALLLGDSALYLCASSFSGGEETQYFGPGTRLLVL.

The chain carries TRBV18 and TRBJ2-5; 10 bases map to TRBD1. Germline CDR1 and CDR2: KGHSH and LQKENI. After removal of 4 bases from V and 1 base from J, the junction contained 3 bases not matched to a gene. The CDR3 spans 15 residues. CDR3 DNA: TGTGCCAGCTCACGACAGGGGGCAGGCCAAGAGACCCAGTACTTC. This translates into CASSRQGAGQETQYF.

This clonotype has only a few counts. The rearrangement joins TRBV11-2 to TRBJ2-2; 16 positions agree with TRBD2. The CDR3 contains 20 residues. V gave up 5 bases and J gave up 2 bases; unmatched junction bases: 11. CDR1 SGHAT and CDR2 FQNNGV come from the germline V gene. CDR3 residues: CASSPDPGLAGGINTGELFF. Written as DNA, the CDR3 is TGTGCCAGCAGCCCAGACCCGGGACTAGCGGGGGGGATTAACACCGGGGAGCTGTTTTTT.

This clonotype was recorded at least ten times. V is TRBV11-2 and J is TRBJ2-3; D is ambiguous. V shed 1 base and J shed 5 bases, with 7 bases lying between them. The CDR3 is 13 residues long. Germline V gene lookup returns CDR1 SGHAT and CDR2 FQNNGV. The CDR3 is CASSLASEDTQYF. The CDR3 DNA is TGTGCCAGCAGCTTAGCTTCAGAAGATACGCAGTATTTT.

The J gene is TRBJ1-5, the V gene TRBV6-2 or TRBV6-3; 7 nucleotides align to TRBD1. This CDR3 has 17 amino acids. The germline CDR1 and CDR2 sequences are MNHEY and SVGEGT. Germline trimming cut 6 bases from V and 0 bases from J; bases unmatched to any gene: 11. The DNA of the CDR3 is TGTGCCAGCAGGAACAACAGGGGAGATGATAGCAATCAGCCCCAGCATTTT. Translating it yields CASRNNRGDDSNQPQHF.

CDR3 coding DNA: TGTGCCAGCAGCTCGACTAGCGGGGCGAACACCGGGGAGCTGTTTTTT. As protein: CASSSTSGANTGELFF. This chain uses TRBV5-4 with TRBJ2-2; 11 bases are shared with TRBD2. The length of the CDR3 is 16 residues. J gave up 0 bases and V 3 bases, and 1 base lay outside the gene matches. CDR1 is SGHNT and CDR2 is YYREEE in the germline V gene (reference sequence).

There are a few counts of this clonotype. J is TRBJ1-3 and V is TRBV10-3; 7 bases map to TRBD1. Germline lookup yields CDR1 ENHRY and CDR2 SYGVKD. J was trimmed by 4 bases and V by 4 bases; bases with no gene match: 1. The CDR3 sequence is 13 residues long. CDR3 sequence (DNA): TGTGCCATCAGTGCGGACAGGGGAAACACCATATATTTT. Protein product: CAISADRGNTIYF.

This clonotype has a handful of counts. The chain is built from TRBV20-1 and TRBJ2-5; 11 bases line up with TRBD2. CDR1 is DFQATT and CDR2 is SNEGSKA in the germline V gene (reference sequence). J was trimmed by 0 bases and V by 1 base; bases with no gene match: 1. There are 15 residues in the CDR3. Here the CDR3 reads CSARGTSGHQETQYF. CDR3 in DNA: TGCAGTGCTAGAGGGACTAGCGGGCACCAAGAGACCCAGTACTTC.

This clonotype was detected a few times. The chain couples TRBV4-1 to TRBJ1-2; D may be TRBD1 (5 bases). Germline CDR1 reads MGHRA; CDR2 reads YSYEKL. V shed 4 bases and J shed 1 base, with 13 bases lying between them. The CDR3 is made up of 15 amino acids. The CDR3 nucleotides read TGCGCCAGCAGCCCGCAGGGATTCATTAACTATGGCTACACCTTC. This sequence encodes CASSPQGFINYGYTF.

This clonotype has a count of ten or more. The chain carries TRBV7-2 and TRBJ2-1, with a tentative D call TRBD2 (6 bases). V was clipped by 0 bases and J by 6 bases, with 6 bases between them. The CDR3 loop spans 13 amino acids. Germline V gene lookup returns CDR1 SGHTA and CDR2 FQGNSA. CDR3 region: CASSLAGLNEQFF. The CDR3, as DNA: TGTGCCAGCAGCTTAGCGGGACTCAATGAGCAGTTCTTC.

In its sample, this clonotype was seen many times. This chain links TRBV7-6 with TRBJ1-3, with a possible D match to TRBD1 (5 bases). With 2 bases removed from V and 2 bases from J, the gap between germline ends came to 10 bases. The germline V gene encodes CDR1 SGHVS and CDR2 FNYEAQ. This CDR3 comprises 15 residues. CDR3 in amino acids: CASSLNWGTGNTIYF. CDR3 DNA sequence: TGTGCCAGCAGCTTAAACTGGGGGACTGGAAACACCATATATTTT.

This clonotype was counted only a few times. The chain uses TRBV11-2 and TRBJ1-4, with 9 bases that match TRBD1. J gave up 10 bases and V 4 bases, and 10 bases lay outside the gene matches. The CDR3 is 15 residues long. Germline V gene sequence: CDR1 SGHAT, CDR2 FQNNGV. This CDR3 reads CASSSNRGQVGKLFF. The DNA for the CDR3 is TGTGCCAGCAGCTCAAACAGGGGGCAGGTCGGAAAACTGTTTTTT.

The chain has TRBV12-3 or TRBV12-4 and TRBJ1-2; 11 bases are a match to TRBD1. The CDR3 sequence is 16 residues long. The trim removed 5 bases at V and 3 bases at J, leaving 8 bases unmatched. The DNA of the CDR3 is TGTGCCAGCAGTCCTACACCGGGACAGGGGGACTATGGCTACACCTTC. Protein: CASSPTPGQGDYGYTF.

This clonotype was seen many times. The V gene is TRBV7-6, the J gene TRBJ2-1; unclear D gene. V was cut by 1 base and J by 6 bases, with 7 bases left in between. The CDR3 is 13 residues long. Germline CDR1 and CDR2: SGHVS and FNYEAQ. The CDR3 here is CASSLGASNEQFF. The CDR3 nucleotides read TGTGCCAGCAGCTTAGGGGCTAGCAATGAGCAGTTCTTC.

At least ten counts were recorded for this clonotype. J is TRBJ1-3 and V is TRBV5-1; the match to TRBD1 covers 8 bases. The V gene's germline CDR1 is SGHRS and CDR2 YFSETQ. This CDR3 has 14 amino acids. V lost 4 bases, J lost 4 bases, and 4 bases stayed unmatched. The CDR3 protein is CASSSGQGGNTIYF. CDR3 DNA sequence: TGCGCCAGCAGCAGCGGACAGGGAGGAAACACCATATATTTT.

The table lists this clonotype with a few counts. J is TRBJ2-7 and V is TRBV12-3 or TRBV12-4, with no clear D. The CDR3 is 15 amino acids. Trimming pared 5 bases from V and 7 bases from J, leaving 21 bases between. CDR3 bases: TGTGCCAGCAGTAGCCCCGGGCCCTTGCGCTGGGAGCAGTACTTC. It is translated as CASSSPGPLRWEQYF.

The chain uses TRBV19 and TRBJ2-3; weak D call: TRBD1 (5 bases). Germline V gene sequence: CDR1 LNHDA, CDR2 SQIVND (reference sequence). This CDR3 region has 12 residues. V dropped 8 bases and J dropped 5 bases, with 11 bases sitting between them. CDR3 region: CASAEQGDTQYF. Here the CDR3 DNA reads TGTGCCAGTGCTGAGCAGGGAGATACGCAGTATTTT. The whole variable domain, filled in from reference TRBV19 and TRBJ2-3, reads DGGITQSPKYLFRKEGQNVTLSCEQNLNHDAMYWYRQDPGQGLRLIYYSQIVNDFQKGDIAEGYSVSREKKESFPLTVTSAQKNPTAFYLCASAEQGDTQYFGPGTRLTVL.

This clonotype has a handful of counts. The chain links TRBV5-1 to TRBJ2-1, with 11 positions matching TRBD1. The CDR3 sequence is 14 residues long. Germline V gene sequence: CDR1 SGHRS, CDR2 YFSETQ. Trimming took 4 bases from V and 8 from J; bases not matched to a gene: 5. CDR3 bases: TGCGCCAGCAGCAGGACAGGGGGCGGGGATGAGCAGTTCTTC. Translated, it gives CASSRTGGGDEQFF.

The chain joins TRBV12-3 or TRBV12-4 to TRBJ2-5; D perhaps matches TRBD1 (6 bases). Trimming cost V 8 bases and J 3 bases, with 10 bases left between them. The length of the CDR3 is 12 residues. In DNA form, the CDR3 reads TGTGCCAGCGGCGGACAGAAAGAGACCCAGTACTTC. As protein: CASGGQKETQYF.

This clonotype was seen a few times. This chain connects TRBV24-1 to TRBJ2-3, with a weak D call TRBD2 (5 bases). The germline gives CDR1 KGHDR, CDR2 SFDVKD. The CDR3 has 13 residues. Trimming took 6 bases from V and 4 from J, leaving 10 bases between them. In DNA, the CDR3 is TGTGCCACCAGTCCCGGGATCCCAGATACGCAGTATTTT. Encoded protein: CATSPGIPDTQYF.

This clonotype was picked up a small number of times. CDR3 residues: CASSSLAGPYEQYF. The CDR3, as DNA: TGCGCCAGCAGCTCTCTAGCGGGACCCTACGAGCAGTACTTC. The V call is TRBV5-1, the J call TRBJ2-7, with 9 bases lining up with TRBD2. The ends lost 3 bases at V and 2 bases at J; junction bases unmatched: 3. Per germline, CDR1 SGHRS and CDR2 YFSETQ. CDR3 length: 14 amino acids.

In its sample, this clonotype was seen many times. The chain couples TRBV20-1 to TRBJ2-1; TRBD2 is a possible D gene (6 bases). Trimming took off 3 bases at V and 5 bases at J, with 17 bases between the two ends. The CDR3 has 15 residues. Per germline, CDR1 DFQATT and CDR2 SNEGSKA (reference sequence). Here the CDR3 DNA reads TGCAGTGCTAGGGACCCTCGGACTATCAACAATGAGCAGTTCTTC. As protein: CSARDPRTINNEQFF.

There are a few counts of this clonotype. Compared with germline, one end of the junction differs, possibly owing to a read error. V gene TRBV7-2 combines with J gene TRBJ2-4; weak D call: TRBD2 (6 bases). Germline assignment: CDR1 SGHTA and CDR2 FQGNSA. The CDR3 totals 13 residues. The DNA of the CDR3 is TGTGCCAGCAGCCAAGGCGGCGTTGGGACTCAGATTTTC. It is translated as CASSQGGVGTQIF. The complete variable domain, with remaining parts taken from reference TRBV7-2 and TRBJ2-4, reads GAGVSQSPSNKVTEKGKDVELRCDPISGHTALYWYRQSLGQGLEFLIYFQGNSAPDKSGLPSDRFSAERTGGSVSTLTIQRTQQEDSAVYLCASSQGGVGTQIFGAGTRLSVL.

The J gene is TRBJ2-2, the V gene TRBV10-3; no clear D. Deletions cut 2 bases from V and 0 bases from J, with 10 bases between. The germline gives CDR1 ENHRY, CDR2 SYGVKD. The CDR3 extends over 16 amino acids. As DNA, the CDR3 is TGTGCCATCAGTGAGCGCGTTGAATCGAACACCGGGGAGCTGTTTTTT. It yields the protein CAISERVESNTGELFF.

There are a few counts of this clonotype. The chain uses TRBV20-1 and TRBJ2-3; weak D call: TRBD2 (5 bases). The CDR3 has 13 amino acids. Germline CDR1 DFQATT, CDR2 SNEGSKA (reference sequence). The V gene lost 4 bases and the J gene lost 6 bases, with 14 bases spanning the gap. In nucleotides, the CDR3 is TGCAGTGCTAAGGACCCCAGAGGGGATACGCAGTATTTT. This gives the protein CSAKDPRGDTQYF.

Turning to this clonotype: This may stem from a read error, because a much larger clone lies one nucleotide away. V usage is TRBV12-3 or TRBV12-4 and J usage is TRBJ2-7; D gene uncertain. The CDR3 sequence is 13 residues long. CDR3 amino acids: CASSERRAYERYF. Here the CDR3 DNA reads TGTGCCAGCAGTGAGCGCCGGGCCTACGAGCGGTACTTC.

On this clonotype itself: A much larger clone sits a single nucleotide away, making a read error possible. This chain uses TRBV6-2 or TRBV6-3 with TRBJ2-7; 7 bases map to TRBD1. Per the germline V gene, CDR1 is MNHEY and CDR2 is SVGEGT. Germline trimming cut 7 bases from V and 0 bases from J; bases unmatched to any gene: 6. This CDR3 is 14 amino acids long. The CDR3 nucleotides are TGTGCCAGCATTTCCGGGACAGCCTCCTACGAGCAGTACTTC. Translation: CASISGTASYEQYF.

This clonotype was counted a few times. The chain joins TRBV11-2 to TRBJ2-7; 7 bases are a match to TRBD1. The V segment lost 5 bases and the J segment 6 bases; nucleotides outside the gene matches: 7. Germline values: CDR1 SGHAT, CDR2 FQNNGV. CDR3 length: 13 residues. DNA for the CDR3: TGTGCCAGCAGCAACCGGGACAGTTCCGAGCAGTACTTC. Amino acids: CASSNRDSSEQYF. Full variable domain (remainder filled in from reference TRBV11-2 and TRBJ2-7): EAGVAQSPRYKIIEKRQSVAFWCNPISGHATLYWYQQILGQGPKLLIQFQNNGVVDDSQLPKDRFSAERLKGVDSTLKIQPAKLEDSAVYLCASSNRDSSEQYFGPGTRLTVT.

As DNA, the CDR3 is TGTGCCATTCGACTTCAAGAGACCCAGTACTTC. Translated: CAIRLQETQYF. The gene calls are TRBV7-9 and TRBJ2-5; D not resolved. The CDR3 is made up of 11 amino acids. The germline V and J ends were trimmed by 10 bases and 2 bases, with 8 bases remaining between them. From germline, CDR1 is SEHNR and CDR2 FQNEAQ (reference sequence).

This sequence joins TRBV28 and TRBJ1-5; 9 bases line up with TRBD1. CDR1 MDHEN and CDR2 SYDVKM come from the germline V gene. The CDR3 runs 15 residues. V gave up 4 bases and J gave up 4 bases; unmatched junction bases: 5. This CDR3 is CASSSGQGLNQPQHF. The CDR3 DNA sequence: TGTGCCAGCAGTTCGGGACAGGGCCTAAATCAGCCCCAGCATTTT.

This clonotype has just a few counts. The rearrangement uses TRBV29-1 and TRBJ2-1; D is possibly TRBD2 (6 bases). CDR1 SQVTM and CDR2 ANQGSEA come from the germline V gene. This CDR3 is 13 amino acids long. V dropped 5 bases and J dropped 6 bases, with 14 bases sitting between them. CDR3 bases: TGCAGCGTTACCTCCGGGACTCTCAATGAGCAGTTCTTC. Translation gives CSVTSGTLNEQFF.